These 26 T cell receptor beta chains were all obtained from the same sample, sequenced in a study of T cell responses to AZD1222 COVID-19 vaccine. Profiled with immunoSEQ multiplex PCR; TCRdb holds only in-frame clones, not every one. The profile shows 25,000 to 30,000 clones, around 80% of them singletons. The sample here was peripheral blood, taken on day 0 of AZD1222 vaccination. The receptors were gathered from an adult in good health.

Written as DNA, the CDR3 is TGTGCCAGCAGCCATTTCCGGGACAAAGCTTTCTTT. Translated, it gives CASSHFRDKAFF. The V call is TRBV6-5, the J call TRBJ1-1, with a tentative D call TRBD1 (6 bases). The CDR3 is 12 amino acids. Trimming took off 6 bases at V and 9 bases at J, with 14 bases between the two ends. The germline V gene has CDR1 MNHEY and CDR2 SVGAGI.

The chain employs TRBV5-8 and TRBJ1-6; D remains ambiguous. This CDR3 comprises 15 residues. Trimming removed 1 base at V and 7 bases at J, with 12 bases between. Germline V gives CDR1 SGHTS, CDR2 YDEGEE. CDR3 nucleotide sequence: TGTGCCAGCAGCTTGTCGGGCAGGCACAATTCACCCCTCCACTTT. It yields the protein CASSLSGRHNSPLHF. Supplemented by reference TRBV5-8 and TRBJ1-6, the full variable domain reads EAGVTQSPTHLIKTRGQQATLRCSPISGHTSVYWYQQALGLGLQFLLWYDEGEERNRGNFPPRFSGRQFPNYSSELNVNALELEDSALYLCASSLSGRHNSPLHFGNGTRLTVT.

In this sample, this clone turned up a few times. Here the CDR3 reads CASRRGPHEQYF. The CDR3 DNA is TGTGCCTCCCGGAGGGGGCCCCACGAGCAGTACTTC. The chain joins TRBV24-1 to TRBJ2-7; tentative D call: TRBD1 (7 bases). Germline V gives CDR1 KGHDR, CDR2 SFDVKD. V gave up 12 bases and J gave up 5 bases, with 16 bases separating them. The CDR3 contains 12 residues.

V is TRBV7-6 and J is TRBJ2-5; D not certain. Between the trimmed V and J ends, which lost 3 bases and 1 base, there was a span of 12 bases. Germline loops: CDR1 SGHVS, CDR2 FNYEAQ. CDR3 size: 15 residues. The CDR3 protein is CASSFSSLGQETQYF. CDR3 DNA: TGTGCCAGCAGCTTTTCTTCACTGGGCCAAGAGACCCAGTACTTC.

As regards this clone: Its ends do not fully match the called genes, so a read error is possible. The chain uses TRBV6-4 and TRBJ1-4; tentatively, D is TRBD1 (6 bases). The CDR3 spans 11 residues. Germline values: CDR1 MRHNA, CDR2 SNTAGT. CDR3: CASSQTGPRLF. In DNA, the CDR3 is TGTGCCAGCAGTCAGACAGGCCCCCGGCTTTTT.

The chain carries TRBV5-1 and TRBJ2-3, with TRBD2 identical over 10 bases. The germline gives CDR1 SGHRS, CDR2 YFSETQ. The CDR3 spans 15 residues. The V gene end was trimmed by 0 bases and the J gene end by 5 bases; junction bases not matched to a gene: 3. CDR3 amino acids: CASSLVAGGRDTQYF. In DNA form, the CDR3 reads TGCGCCAGCAGCTTGGTAGCGGGGGGAAGAGATACGCAGTATTTT.

This clone is labeled large. V gene TRBV7-8 combines with J gene TRBJ2-1; TRBD2 aligns across 7 bases. V shed 2 bases, J shed 7 bases, and the junction held 2 bases outside the gene matches. The CDR3 is 13 residues long. Per the germline V gene, CDR1 is SGHVS and CDR2 is FQNEAQ. The CDR3 DNA reads as TGTGCCAGCAGCTTAATGGGAGGGAATGAGCAGTTCTTC. Amino acid sequence: CASSLMGGNEQFF.

The chain is built from TRBV28 and TRBJ1-5; D possibly corresponds to TRBD1 (6 bases). V gave up 10 bases and J gave up 2 bases, with 18 bases separating them. The germline gives CDR1 MDHEN, CDR2 SYDVKM. This CDR3 region has 15 residues. The CDR3 region has the DNA TGTGCCACCAGGGGCCAGGGCGTTGGCAATCAGCCCCAGCATTTT. It codes for CATRGQGVGNQPQHF.

This sequence joins TRBV18 and TRBJ1-2, with 9 nucleotides matching TRBD1. CDR3 length equals 13 residues. V was pared by 6 bases and J by 6 bases, with 5 bases of the junction left unmatched. Germline CDR1 and CDR2: KGHSH and LQKENI. CDR3 bases: TGTGCCAGCTCGGAAAGGACAGGGGATGGCTACACCTTC. It specifies CASSERTGDGYTF.

The chain is built from TRBV28 and TRBJ1-2; perhaps TRBD1 as D (5 bases). This CDR3 is 15 amino acids long. Germline V gene data show CDR1 as MDHEN and CDR2 as SYDVKM. The V and J ends lost 6 bases and 6 bases respectively, with 20 bases between them. CDR3 DNA sequence: TGTGCCAGCAGCTCCCGGCGTAGAGACAGAAATGGCTACACCTTC. This gives the protein CASSSRRRDRNGYTF.

The chain joins TRBV5-1 to TRBJ2-2; 7 bases match TRBD2. Germline V gives CDR1 SGHRS, CDR2 YFSETQ. J lost 3 bases, V lost 7 bases, and 6 bases had no gene match. The CDR3 spans 14 residues. The CDR3 DNA reads TGCGCCAGCGGGGACTATTTGGACACCGGGGAGCTGTTTTTT. Protein product: CASGDYLDTGELFF.

The CDR3 here is CASSLSASYEQYV. CDR3 bases: TGTGCCAGCAGCTTGTCGGCTAGCTACGAGCAGTACGTC. The rearrangement uses TRBV7-9 and TRBJ2-7; D gene unclear. This CDR3 has 13 amino acids. The V gene's germline CDR1 is SEHNR and CDR2 FQNEAQ (reference sequence). The V and J ends lost 3 bases and 3 bases respectively, with 9 bases between them.

This clone was seen a single time. This chain links TRBV6-1 with TRBJ2-6; D is unresolved. The CDR3 extends over 17 amino acids. Between the trimmed V and J ends, which lost 0 bases and 0 bases, there was a span of 9 bases. CDR1 and CDR2 (germline): MNHNS, SASEGT. This chain's CDR3 is CASSEAFGPSGANVLTF. CDR3 in DNA: TGTGCCAGCAGTGAAGCCTTCGGGCCCTCTGGGGCCAACGTCCTGACTTTC.

This clone came up once. Other DNA sequences from this sample encode an identical CDR3 as well. The rearrangement joins TRBV7-9 to TRBJ1-6; D possibly corresponds to TRBD1 (5 bases). The CDR3 sequence is 15 residues long. V lost 2 bases and J lost 7, with 12 bases in between. Germline CDR1 SEHNR, CDR2 FQNEAQ (reference sequence). DNA for the CDR3: TGTGCCAGCAGCTTAAGGGACGGAGGCAATTCACCCCTCCACTTT. Protein sequence: CASSLRDGGNSPLHF. The variable domain in full, completed from reference TRBV7-9 and TRBJ1-6, reads DTGVSQNPRHKITKRGQNVTFRCDPISEHNRLYWYRQTLGQGPEFLTYFQNEAQLEKSRLLSDRFSAERPKGSFSTLEIQRTEQGDSAMYLCASSLRDGGNSPLHFGNGTRLTVT.

V and J are TRBV7-7 and TRBJ2-2; 9 bases line up with TRBD1. Germline assignment: CDR1 SSHAT and CDR2 FNYEAQ (reference sequence). This CDR3 contains 16 residues. V was pared by 3 bases and J by 8 bases, with 10 bases of the junction left unmatched. The CDR3 DNA reads as TGTGCCAGCAGCTTCCGTCACACAGGGACAGGGGGGGAGCTGTTTTTT. Protein product: CASSFRHTGTGGELFF.

The rearrangement links TRBV21-1 to TRBJ2-7; the D segment call TRBD2 is taken from the table without a DNA check. TRBV21-1 is noted as a pseudogene. The CDR3 contains 14 residues. The CDR3: CASSPAHGGREQYV. The CDR3 nucleotides are TGTGCCAGCAGCCCGGCGCACGGAGGTCGAGAGCAGTACGTC.

The chain carries TRBV18 and TRBJ1-2, with D hard to call. Germline V lookup: CDR1 KGHSH, CDR2 LQKENI. The CDR3 has 14 residues. Trimming stripped 2 bases from V and 6 bases from J, with 13 bases between. The CDR3 DNA follows: TGTGCCAGCTCACCAGGAGCATCACAAGATGGCTACACCTTC. Amino acid sequence: CASSPGASQDGYTF.

The rearrangement links TRBV7-9 to TRBJ1-4; D might be TRBD1 (5 bases). The CDR3 runs to 14 residues. The V end lost 3 bases, the J end lost 8 bases, and 13 bases lay between the germline ends. Germline V lookup: CDR1 SEHNR, CDR2 FQNEAQ (reference sequence). CDR3 in DNA: TGTGCCAGCAGCTTCGGCCAGGGTAGAGAAAAACTGTTTTTT. Translated: CASSFGQGREKLFF. The full variable domain, with the rest looked up from reference TRBV7-9 and TRBJ1-4, is DTGVSQNPRHKITKRGQNVTFRCDPISEHNRLYWYRQTLGQGPEFLTYFQNEAQLEKSRLLSDRFSAERPKGSFSTLEIQRTEQGDSAMYLCASSFGQGREKLFFGSGTQLSVL.

This clone is categorized as large. Here the CDR3 reads CASSIRTGGNQPQHF. The CDR3 region has the DNA TGTGCCAGCAGTATCCGGACAGGGGGCAATCAGCCCCAGCATTTT. The chain employs TRBV27 and TRBJ1-5; 9 bases match TRBD1. Trimming cost V 5 bases and J 2 bases; bases outside gene matches: 4. Germline lookup yields CDR1 MNHEY and CDR2 SMNVEV (reference sequence). There are 15 residues in the CDR3.

This clone was detected only once. The V call is TRBV6-6, the J call TRBJ2-7, with D maybe TRBD2 (5 bases). The germline V and J ends were trimmed by 6 bases and 6 bases, with 18 bases remaining between them. Germline V gene sequence: CDR1 MNHNY, CDR2 SVGAGI (reference sequence). CDR3 length: 14 residues. The CDR3 spells CASSPTEEAGEQYV. The CDR3 DNA follows: TGTGCCAGCAGCCCTACCGAGGAGGCGGGCGAGCAGTACGTC.

The genes are TRBV6-2 or TRBV6-3 and TRBJ2-7; TRBD2 agrees at 9 bases. CDR1 and CDR2 (germline): MNHEY, SVGEGT. This CDR3 spans 15 amino acids. CDR3 sequence reads: CASSYSLAGSSEQYV. DNA of the CDR3: TGTGCCAGCAGTTACTCGCTAGCGGGATCCTCCGAGCAGTACGTC.

The chain uses TRBV30 and TRBJ2-1, with 8 bases matching TRBD2. This CDR3 spans 13 amino acids. Trimming removed 1 base from V and 7 bases from J; junction bases left unmatched: 3. Germline CDR1 GTSNPN, CDR2 SVGIG (reference sequence). CDR3 nucleotides: TGTGCCTGGAGTGGACTAGCGTCTAATGAGCAGTTCTTC. As protein: CAWSGLASNEQFF.

The chain couples TRBV18 to TRBJ2-2; 7 positions match TRBD1. The CDR3 totals 13 residues. The V gene end was trimmed by 8 bases and the J gene end by 5 bases; junction bases not matched to a gene: 5. Looked up from germline, CDR1 is KGHSH and CDR2 is LQKENI. The CDR3 region has the DNA TGTGCCAGCCAGACAGGGAAAACCGGGGAGCTGTTTTTT. Protein: CASQTGKTGELFF.

The CDR3 coding sequence is TGTGCCAGCAGCAAATATGCTGGCAGGGATGAAAAACTGTTTTTT. Translated, it gives CASSKYAGRDEKLFF. This sequence joins TRBV11-2 and TRBJ1-4; D perhaps matches TRBD1 (5 bases). V lost 5 bases, J lost 6 bases, and 16 bases lay in between. Germline CDR1 is SGHAT and CDR2 is FQNNGV. The CDR3 runs 15 residues.

The chain couples TRBV12-3 or TRBV12-4 to TRBJ1-2; D unclear. V was trimmed by 1 base and J by 4 bases, leaving 4 bases between them. This CDR3 has 12 amino acids. CDR3 coding DNA: TGTGCCAGCAGTTTAGATGTCTATGGCTACACCTTC. It yields the protein CASSLDVYGYTF.

This chain uses TRBV3-1 (or the pseudogene TRBV3-2) with TRBJ1-1; the D gene is possibly TRBD1 (5 bases). Trimming shortened V by 0 bases and J by 4 bases, and 6 bases separated the two germline ends. CDR1 LGHDT and CDR2 YNNKEL come from the germline V gene (reference sequence). This CDR3 has 13 residues. CDR3 protein: CASSQDRGTEAFF. The CDR3 DNA reads as TGTGCCAGCAGCCAAGATAGGGGCACTGAAGCTTTCTTT.